This TCR beta chain was identified in a study of cytomegalovirus exposure and HLA in healthy donors. PCR employed 60 Vbeta and 13 Jbeta primers. The table came from immunoSEQ multiplex PCR; TCRdb's copy has only in-frame clones and leaves some out. Here the sample spans 80,000 to 100,000 clones, 74% being singletons. This clone was picked up a small number of times. Sequences were obtained from PBMCs. The TCR comes from a man aged 25-40 years in good health and CMV-seropositive.

The CDR3 reads CASSLTSGGSNQPQHF. CDR3 nucleotides: TGTGCCAGCAGCTTAACGTCCGGCGGGAGCAATCAGCCCCAGCATTTT. The chain employs TRBV7-2 and TRBJ1-5; no firm D call. CDR3 length: 16 residues. V shed 2 bases and J shed 1 base, with 12 bases lying between them. The germline CDR1 and CDR2 sequences are SGHTA and FQGNSA.